The subject of this entry is one TCR beta chain. What it binds is not known. Here immunoSEQ multiplex PCR was the method, and the copy in TCRdb shows in-frame clones only, minus some. The profile covers approximately 68,000 clones, with roughly 80% appearing a single time and 2.1% taken by the ten largest. This CDR3 is built from 16 residues. Trimming removed 2 bases from V and 1 base from J; junction bases left unmatched: 6. Germline V gene sequence: CDR1 MGHRA, CDR2 YSYEKL. These data originate in a study of OX40 agonist ivuxolimab in advanced cancers. Overall study context: Patients were treated with intravenous ivuxolimab, dosed at 0.01 to 10 mg/kg and infused every 2 weeks. A male proportion of under 90% was recorded, with mean age around 60 years and range roughly 23 to 79. Past anti-PD-1, anti-PD-L1 or anti-CTLA-4 therapy was accepted, and approximately 37% had received some. General study findings and limits: There was clonal expansion of CD4+ and CD8+ blood T cells by week 6 at 0.1 to 3.0 mg/kg.

The sample in question was CD4+ or CD8+ T cells sorted from blood, obtained in a trial of the OX40 agonist ivuxolimab. This chain connects TRBV4-1 to TRBJ2-7; 9 bases match TRBD2. The receptor's source is an adult with an advanced solid tumor such as melanoma, head and neck, liver or kidney cancer. CDR3 loop: CASSQIAGAKSYEQYF. The CDR3 bases are TGCGCCAGCAGCCAAATAGCGGGGGCTAAGTCCTACGAGCAGTACTTC.